This T cell receptor (beta chain) stems from a study of technical replicates of blood from a handful of donors. J gave up 5 bases and V 8 bases, and 7 bases lay outside the gene matches. The CDR3 covers 13 residues. Germline V gene lookup returns CDR1 MNHEY and CDR2 SVGAGI. The repertoire was sequenced with immunoSEQ multiplex PCR; TCRdb's copy has only in-frame clones and lacks some. The data show 62,000 or so clones, approximately 86% seen once. The source is a human donor in good health. Some clones in this sample may be carry-over from other donors' samples. The chain joins TRBV6-5 to TRBJ2-7; 9 positions agree with TRBD1. The sequencing input was PBMCs. CDR3: CASRDRDINEQYF. The CDR3 coding sequence is TGTGCCAGCCGGGACAGGGATATCAACGAGCAGTACTTC.